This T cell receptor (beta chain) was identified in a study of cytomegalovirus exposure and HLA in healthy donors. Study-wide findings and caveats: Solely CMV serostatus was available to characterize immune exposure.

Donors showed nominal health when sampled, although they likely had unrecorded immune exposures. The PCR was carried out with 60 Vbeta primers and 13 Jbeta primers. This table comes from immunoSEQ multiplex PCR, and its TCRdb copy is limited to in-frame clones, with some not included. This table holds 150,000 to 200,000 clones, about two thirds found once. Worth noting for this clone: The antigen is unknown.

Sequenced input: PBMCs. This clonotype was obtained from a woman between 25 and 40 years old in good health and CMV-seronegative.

The DNA for the CDR3 is TGCGCCAGCAGCCAGACAGGGCGGACTGAAGCTTTCTTT. Protein product: CASSQTGRTEAFF. The V gene is TRBV4-1, the J gene TRBJ1-1, with 7 bases matching TRBD1. With V trimmed by 3 bases and J by 5 bases, 3 bases remained unmatched. This CDR3 region has 13 residues. Per germline, CDR1 MGHRA and CDR2 YSYEKL.